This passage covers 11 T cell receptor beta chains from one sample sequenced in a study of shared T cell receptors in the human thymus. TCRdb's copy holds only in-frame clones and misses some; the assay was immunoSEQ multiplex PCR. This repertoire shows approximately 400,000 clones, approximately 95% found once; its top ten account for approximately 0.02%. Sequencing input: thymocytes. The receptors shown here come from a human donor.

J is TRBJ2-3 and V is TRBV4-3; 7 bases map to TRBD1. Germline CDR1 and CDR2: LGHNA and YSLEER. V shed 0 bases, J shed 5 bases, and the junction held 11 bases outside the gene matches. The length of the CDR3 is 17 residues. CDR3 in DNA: TGCGCCAGCAGCCAAGATCCGCTATCTAACAGGGGAGATACGCAGTATTTT. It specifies CASSQDPLSNRGDTQYF.

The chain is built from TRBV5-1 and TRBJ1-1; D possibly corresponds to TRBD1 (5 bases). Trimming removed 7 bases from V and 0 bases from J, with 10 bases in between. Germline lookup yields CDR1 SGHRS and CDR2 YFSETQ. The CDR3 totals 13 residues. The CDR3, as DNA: TGCGCCAGCTCTTGGACATTGAACACTGAAGCTTTCTTT. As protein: CASSWTLNTEAFF.

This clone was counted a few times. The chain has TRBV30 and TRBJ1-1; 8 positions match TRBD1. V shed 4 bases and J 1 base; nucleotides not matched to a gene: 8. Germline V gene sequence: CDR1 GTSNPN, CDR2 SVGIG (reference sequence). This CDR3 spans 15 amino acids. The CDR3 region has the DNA TGTGCCTGGAAGGGCAGGGGGCCGACGAACACTGAAGCTTTCTTT. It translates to CAWKGRGPTNTEAFF.

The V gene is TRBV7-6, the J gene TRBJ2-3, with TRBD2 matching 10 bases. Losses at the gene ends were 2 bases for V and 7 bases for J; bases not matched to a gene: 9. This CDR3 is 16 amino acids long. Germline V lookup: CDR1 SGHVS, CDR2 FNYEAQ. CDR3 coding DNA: TGTGCCAGCAGCTTACGCCTAGCGGGAGTTCGAAATACGCAGTATTTT. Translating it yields CASSLRLAGVRNTQYF.

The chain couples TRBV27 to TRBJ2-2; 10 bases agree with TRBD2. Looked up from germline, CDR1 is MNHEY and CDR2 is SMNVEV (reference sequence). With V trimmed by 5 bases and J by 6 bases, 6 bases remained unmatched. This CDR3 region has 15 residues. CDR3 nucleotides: TGTGCCAGCAGTATCCTAGCGGGAGCTTCCGGGGAGCTGTTTTTT. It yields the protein CASSILAGASGELFF.

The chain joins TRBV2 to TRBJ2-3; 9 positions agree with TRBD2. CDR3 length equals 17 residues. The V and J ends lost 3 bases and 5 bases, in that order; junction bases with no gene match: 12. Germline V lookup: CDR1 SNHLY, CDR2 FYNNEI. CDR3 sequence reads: CASSEEASGNPEDTQYF. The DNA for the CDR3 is TGTGCCAGCAGTGAGGAAGCTAGCGGGAACCCGGAAGATACGCAGTATTTT.

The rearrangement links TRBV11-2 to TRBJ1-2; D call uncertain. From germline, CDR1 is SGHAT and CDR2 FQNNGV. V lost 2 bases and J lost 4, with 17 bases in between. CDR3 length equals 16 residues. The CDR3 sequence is CASSLRRVRTSYGYTF. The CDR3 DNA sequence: TGTGCCAGCAGCTTAAGAAGGGTCAGAACTTCCTATGGCTACACCTTC.

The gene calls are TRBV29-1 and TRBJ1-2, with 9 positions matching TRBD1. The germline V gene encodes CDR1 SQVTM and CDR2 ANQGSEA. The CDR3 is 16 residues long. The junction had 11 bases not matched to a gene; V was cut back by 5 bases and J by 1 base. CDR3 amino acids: CSVFRDRVRDNYGYTF. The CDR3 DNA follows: TGCAGCGTTTTCCGGGACAGGGTGAGGGATAACTATGGCTACACCTTC.

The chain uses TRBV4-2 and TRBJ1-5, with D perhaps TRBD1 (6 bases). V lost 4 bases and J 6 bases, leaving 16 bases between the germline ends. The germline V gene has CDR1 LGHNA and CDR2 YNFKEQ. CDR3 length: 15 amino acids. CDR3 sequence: CASSPTPGAPQPQHF. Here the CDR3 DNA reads TGTGCCAGCAGCCCGACACCGGGGGCCCCTCAGCCCCAGCATTTT.

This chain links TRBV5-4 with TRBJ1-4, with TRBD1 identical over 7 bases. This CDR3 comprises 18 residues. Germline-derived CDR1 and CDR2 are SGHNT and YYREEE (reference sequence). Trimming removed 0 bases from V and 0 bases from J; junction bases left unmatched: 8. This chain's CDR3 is CASSLALGQPSTNEKLFF. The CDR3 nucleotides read TGTGCCAGCAGCTTGGCCCTGGGACAGCCATCAACTAATGAAAAACTGTTTTTT.

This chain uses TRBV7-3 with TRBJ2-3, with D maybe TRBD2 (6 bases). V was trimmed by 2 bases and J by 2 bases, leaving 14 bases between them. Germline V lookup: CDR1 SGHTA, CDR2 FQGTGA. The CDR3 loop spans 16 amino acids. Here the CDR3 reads CASSLAPGLDTDTQYF. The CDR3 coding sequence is TGTGCCAGCAGCTTAGCTCCGGGACTCGACACAGATACGCAGTATTTT.